A single sample gave rise to the 29 T cell receptor beta chains below, sequenced in a study of blood T cell repertoires in COVID-19. Assay: immunoSEQ multiplex PCR; the TCRdb copy retains only in-frame clones and omits some. The sample shows roughly 25,000 clones, 85% to 90% of them seen only once. The specimen sequenced was peripheral blood. The receptors come from a woman of 80 years or more with acute or convalescent COVID-19.

The chain combines TRBV4-3 with TRBJ1-3; D gene unclear. The CDR3 runs 17 residues. Trimming took 0 bases from V and 0 from J, leaving 12 bases between them. Germline V gene lookup returns CDR1 LGHNA and CDR2 YSLEER. The CDR3 sequence: CASSQEEVSHSGNTIYF. Written as DNA, the CDR3 is TGCGCCAGCAGCCAAGAGGAGGTCAGTCACTCTGGAAACACCATATATTTT.

This clone has just one count. This chain connects TRBV9 to TRBJ2-2; 7 bases fit TRBD1. Unmatched junction bases numbered 5, after V lost 3 bases and J lost 0 bases. This CDR3 is 16 amino acids long. Germline lookup yields CDR1 SGDLS and CDR2 YYNGEE. Here the CDR3 reads CASSGGQRPNTGELFF. CDR3 coding DNA: TGTGCCAGCAGCGGGGGACAGAGACCGAACACCGGGGAGCTGTTTTTT.

V and J are TRBV6-2 or TRBV6-3 and TRBJ2-1, with TRBD2 matching 11 bases. J was trimmed by 7 bases and V by 4 bases; bases with no gene match: 9. The germline V gene has CDR1 MNHEY and CDR2 SVGEGT. This CDR3 comprises 16 residues. The CDR3 loop reads CASSWQLAGVGNEQFF. Here the CDR3 DNA reads TGTGCCAGCAGTTGGCAACTAGCGGGGGTAGGAAATGAGCAGTTCTTC.

V gene TRBV7-7 combines with J gene TRBJ2-3, with D tentatively TRBD1 (7 bases). Germline V gene lookup returns CDR1 SSHAT and CDR2 FNYEAQ (reference sequence). Trimming stripped 1 base from V and 1 base from J, with 9 bases between. This CDR3 contains 15 residues. The CDR3 reads CASSLGGTGTDTQYF. The CDR3 DNA sequence: TGTGCCAGCAGCTTAGGCGGGACAGGCACAGATACGCAGTATTTT.

The genes are TRBV7-9 and TRBJ2-1; the match to TRBD2 covers 7 bases. V lost 3 bases and J lost 3; bases outside the gene matches: 11. From germline, CDR1 is SEHNR and CDR2 FQNEAQ (reference sequence). CDR3 length equals 17 residues. In DNA form, the CDR3 reads TGTGCCAGCAGCTTGGGGAGGGTGCTAGCGGACTACAATGAGCAGTTCTTC. It encodes CASSLGRVLADYNEQFF.

V usage is TRBV27 and J usage is TRBJ2-1; 10 nucleotides agree with TRBD2. The length of the CDR3 is 15 residues. Germline CDR1 reads MNHEY; CDR2 reads SMNVEV (reference sequence). V dropped 3 bases and J dropped 9; count of bases not matched to a gene: 8. CDR3 region: CASSFSAGGTGEQFF. In nucleotides, the CDR3 is TGTGCCAGCAGTTTTTCAGCGGGAGGGACGGGTGAGCAGTTCTTC.

The table lists this clone with a few counts. V gene TRBV7-2 combines with J gene TRBJ2-7, with 10 nucleotides matching TRBD1. This CDR3 has 16 residues. Germline V gives CDR1 SGHTA, CDR2 FQGNSA. Unmatched junction bases numbered 8, after V lost 2 bases and J lost 4 bases. The DNA for the CDR3 is TGTGCCAGCAGCTTATCAGGGACAGGGGCGGGTTACGAGCAGTACTTC. This gives the protein CASSLSGTGAGYEQYF.

This chain links TRBV11-2 with TRBJ1-4, with D possibly matching TRBD1 (5 bases). The CDR3 spans 16 residues. Trimming shortened V by 8 bases and J by 4 bases, and 20 bases separated the two germline ends. Germline V CDR1 and CDR2: SGHAT, FQNNGV. The CDR3 DNA reads TGTGCCAGCTCGACCTGGGCTGGGGCGGATAATGAAAAACTGTTTTTT. This gives the protein CASSTWAGADNEKLFF.

The chain has TRBV5-1 and TRBJ2-2; D is possibly TRBD1 (5 bases). CDR1 is SGHRS and CDR2 is YFSETQ in the germline V gene. Trimming removed 4 bases from V and 3 bases from J, with 7 bases in between. The CDR3 sequence is 13 residues long. The CDR3 coding sequence is TGCGCCAGCAGCATAGGGGACACCGGGGAGCTGTTTTTT. It is translated as CASSIGDTGELFF.

This chain uses TRBV11-2 with TRBJ1-1; D gene uncertain. The V gene lost 2 bases and the J gene lost 3 bases, with 10 bases spanning the gap. CDR1 is SGHAT and CDR2 is FQNNGV in the germline V gene. The CDR3 totals 14 residues. The CDR3 region has the DNA TGTGCCAGCAGCTTAACCCCCACGGACACTGAAGCTTTCTTT. This encodes CASSLTPTDTEAFF.

The chain couples TRBV4-3 to TRBJ1-6; 8 positions match TRBD1. The trim removed 0 bases at V and 6 bases at J, leaving 10 bases unmatched. The CDR3 spans 18 residues. Germline V CDR1 and CDR2: LGHNA, YSLEER. The CDR3 DNA reads as TGCGCCAGCAGCCAAGAGTCCGGACAGGGTTTTGTTAATTCACCCCTCCACTTT. Translated, it gives CASSQESGQGFVNSPLHF.

The chain has TRBV7-2 and TRBJ1-1, with 8 bases matching TRBD1. The CDR3 loop spans 13 amino acids. Germline CDR1 reads SGHTA; CDR2 reads FQGNSA. V lost 3 bases and J lost 7; bases outside the gene matches: 4. CDR3 DNA: TGTGCCAGCAGCTTGGACAGGGAAAGTGAAGCTTTCTTT. Its translation is CASSLDRESEAFF.

V is TRBV5-5 and J is TRBJ2-3; 9 nucleotides align to TRBD1. After removal of 1 base from V and 0 bases from J, the junction contained 3 bases not matched to a gene. Per germline, CDR1 SGHKS and CDR2 YYEKEE (reference sequence). The CDR3 length is 16 residues. Written as DNA, the CDR3 is TGTGCCAGCAGCTTGCCCGGGACAGGGAGCACAGATACGCAGTATTTT. This gives the protein CASSLPGTGSTDTQYF.

The chain has TRBV7-2 and TRBJ1-2, with TRBD1 matching over 9 bases. This CDR3 is built from 15 residues. The V gene's germline CDR1 is SGHTA and CDR2 FQGNSA. The ends lost 2 bases at V and 4 bases at J; junction bases unmatched: 5. This CDR3 is CASSLRTQGAYGYTF. CDR3 nucleotide sequence: TGTGCCAGCAGCTTACGGACACAGGGGGCCTATGGCTACACCTTC.

The V and J genes are TRBV27 and TRBJ2-2, with TRBD1 matching over 9 bases. V shed 4 bases and J 0 bases; nucleotides not matched to a gene: 6. Germline assignment: CDR1 MNHEY and CDR2 SMNVEV (reference sequence). The CDR3 spans 17 residues. This CDR3 is CASSYSRDRANTGELFF. CDR3 DNA: TGTGCCAGCAGTTATAGCCGGGACAGGGCGAACACCGGGGAGCTGTTTTTT.

The chain links TRBV21-1 to TRBJ1-2; TRBD1 is taken as the D call from the table, unchecked against the DNA. TRBV21-1 is labeled a pseudogene. The CDR3 loop spans 20 amino acids. The CDR3 region is CASSKRKIRHLYLANYGYTF. The CDR3 DNA follows: TGTGCCAGCAGCAAAAGGAAGATAAGACACCTTTACTTAGCTAACTATGGCTACACCTTC.

The chain has TRBV10-1 and TRBJ2-3; D remains ambiguous. The germline V and J ends were trimmed by 4 bases and 8 bases, with 16 bases remaining between them. Germline-derived CDR1 and CDR2 are WNHNN and SYGVQD (reference sequence). The CDR3 spans 14 residues. The CDR3 is CASSVSRVLGTQYF. The DNA of the CDR3 is TGCGCCAGCAGTGTTTCCCGGGTATTGGGTACGCAGTATTTT.

This clone appeared once. This chain uses TRBV7-2 with TRBJ2-1; 12 positions match TRBD2. V shed 1 base, J shed 4 bases, and the junction held 8 bases outside the gene matches. Germline V CDR1 and CDR2: SGHTA, FQGNSA. The CDR3 extends over 18 amino acids. DNA for the CDR3: TGTGCCAGCAGCTTAGAACCCCCTCTAGCGGGGGGGTACAATGAGCAGTTCTTC. Its protein product is CASSLEPPLAGGYNEQFF.

The count of this clone is one. J is TRBJ1-2 and V is TRBV7-9; weak D call: TRBD1 (6 bases). V lost 4 bases and J 7 bases, leaving 16 bases between the germline ends. This CDR3 contains 14 residues. Germline V lookup: CDR1 SEHNR, CDR2 FQNEAQ (reference sequence). The CDR3 is CASSSRQEHPGYTF. The CDR3 DNA sequence: TGTGCCAGCAGCTCACGACAGGAACACCCTGGCTACACCTTC.

This chain uses TRBV9 with TRBJ2-3, with D maybe TRBD1 (5 bases). V gave up 0 bases and J gave up 4 bases, with 15 bases separating them. Germline V CDR1 and CDR2: SGDLS, YYNGEE. The CDR3 runs 16 residues. The CDR3 sequence is CASSVASRGSSDTQYF. Here the CDR3 DNA reads TGTGCCAGCAGCGTAGCGAGTAGGGGCAGCTCAGATACGCAGTATTTT.

Only a few counts were recorded for this clone. J is TRBJ1-1 and V is TRBV29-1, with 10 positions matching TRBD1. The V gene's germline CDR1 is SQVTM and CDR2 ANQGSEA. This CDR3 region has 15 residues. V trimming: 5 bases; J trimming: 5 bases; junction bases outside the gene matches: 11. In nucleotides, the CDR3 is TGCAGCGTTAGACAGGGGGCGCCGAGGGGAACTGAAGCTTTCTTT. It is translated as CSVRQGAPRGTEAFF.

The rearrangement links TRBV19 to TRBJ1-1; 9 nucleotides line up with TRBD1. J lost 5 bases, V lost 5 bases, and 9 bases had no gene match. Germline V gives CDR1 LNHDA, CDR2 SQIVND (reference sequence). The CDR3 is 15 residues long. The CDR3 region is CASSPQRTGETEAFF. For the CDR3, the DNA is TGTGCCAGTAGTCCCCAGAGGACAGGGGAAACTGAAGCTTTCTTT.

V is TRBV19 and J is TRBJ2-1, with D possibly being TRBD2 (6 bases). This CDR3 is built from 14 residues. Germline CDR1 and CDR2: LNHDA and SQIVND (reference sequence). Trimming took off 4 bases at V and 5 bases at J, with 12 bases between the two ends. The CDR3 coding sequence is TGTGCCAGTAGTAACCGGGACTTGAACAATGAGCAGTTCTTC. It is translated as CASSNRDLNNEQFF. Full variable domain (rest looked up from reference TRBV19 and TRBJ2-1): DGGITQSPKYLFRKEGQNVTLSCEQNLNHDAMYWYRQDPGQGLRLIYYSQIVNDFQKGDIAEGYSVSREKKESFPLTVTSAQKNPTAFYLCASSNRDLNNEQFFGPGTRLTVL.

This clone was observed a few times. The CDR3 is CASSFGEAANTEAFF. As DNA, the CDR3 is TGCGCCAGCAGCTTTGGGGAGGCAGCGAACACTGAAGCTTTCTTT. V is TRBV5-1 and J is TRBJ1-1; D gene unclear. This CDR3 is 15 amino acids long. Trimming removed 2 bases at V and 1 base at J, with 12 bases between. CDR1 and CDR2 from the germline V gene are SGHRS and YFSETQ.

The J gene is TRBJ1-5, the V gene TRBV10-3; 8 bases are a match to TRBD1. The trim removed 6 bases at V and 5 bases at J, leaving 6 bases unmatched. Germline V gene data show CDR1 as ENHRY and CDR2 as SYGVKD. This CDR3 is built from 14 residues. CDR3 coding DNA: TGTGCCATCAGCACAGGGGGGGATTATCAGCCCCAGCATTTT. It yields the protein CAISTGGDYQPQHF.

The table lists this clone with a count of one. The chain has TRBV4-3 and TRBJ2-3; a possible D gene is TRBD1 (5 bases). The V end was cut by 0 bases, the J end by 4 bases, with 14 bases between. Germline CDR1 and CDR2: LGHNA and YSLEER. The CDR3 is made up of 16 amino acids. CDR3 coding DNA: TGCGCCAGCAGCCAAGACGTCCAGGGAAGCCCAGATACGCAGTATTTT. Its translation is CASSQDVQGSPDTQYF.

The chain is built from TRBV4-3 and TRBJ1-1; D not certain. Trimming shortened V by 4 bases and J by 3 bases, and 9 bases separated the two germline ends. Germline V gives CDR1 LGHNA, CDR2 YSLEER. This CDR3 has 13 amino acids. CDR3 region: CASSRQEDTEAFF. CDR3 in DNA: TGCGCCAGCAGCCGGCAAGAGGACACTGAAGCTTTCTTT.

This clone was seen a single time. The chain couples TRBV7-2 to TRBJ1-1, with D tentatively TRBD1 (6 bases). Trimming removed 4 bases at V and 3 bases at J, with 12 bases between. The CDR3 sequence is 14 residues long. Germline V CDR1 and CDR2: SGHTA, FQGNSA. The CDR3 coding sequence is TGTGCCAGCAGCTACCCCGGGACATACACTGAAGCTTTCTTT. Translating gives CASSYPGTYTEAFF.

This clone was counted a single time. This chain connects TRBV3-1 (or the pseudogene TRBV3-2) to TRBJ1-2, with TRBD1 as a possible D gene (6 bases). The germline V gene has CDR1 LGHDT and CDR2 YNNKEL (reference sequence). This CDR3 comprises 15 residues. Trimming removed 3 bases at V and 2 bases at J, with 13 bases between. The CDR3 DNA follows: TGTGCCAGCAGCCACCATGGGACATCGAACTATGGCTACACCTTC. It specifies CASSHHGTSNYGYTF.